This is a list of T cell receptor beta chains from one sample in a study of T-cell memory formation after mild COVID-19. MiXCR was run by TCRdb on the 5' RACE reads, yielding one entry per CDR3 protein. The sample shows 200,000 or so distinct CDR3 sequences, around 9.5% of them seen only once. The sample was PBMCs or a T cell subset sorted from them (not recorded which). These receptors were collected from a man younger than 35 who had mild COVID-19 (a few samples of this study predate the infection). Cell type and time point are not known. Each CDR3 is given with its conserved first and last residue. D genes are given only for firm matches. Clone size, where shown, is once, few, many, or a class for clones that have expanded.

v_call	clone_size	d_call	j_call	cdr3_nt	cdr3_aa
TRBV10-3	few	.	TRBJ1-5	TGTGCCATCAGTAACAGGGAAAGCAATCAGCCCCAGCATTTT	CAISNRESNQPQHF
TRBV7-3	few	.	TRBJ1-5	TGTGCCAGCAGCCTGCCTCCAAAGAATAGCAATCAGCCCCAGCATTTT	CASSLPPKNSNQPQHF
TRBV9	few	.	TRBJ2-7	TGTGCCAGCAGCGTAGGTGGAGGCGGCACCTACGAGCAGTACTTC	CASSVGGGGTYEQYF
TRBV6-5	many	.	TRBJ1-2	TGTGCCAGCAAGAGGGGGGGAAACTATGGCTACACCTTC	CASKRGGNYGYTF
TRBV20-1	.	TRBD1	TRBJ1-6	TGCAGTGCTAGAGATACGGCAGGGGGGAATTCACCCCTCCACTTT	CSARDTAGGNSPLHF
TRBV10-3	many	.	TRBJ1-3	TGTGCCATCAGTACGTCGTCCTCTGGAAACACCATATATTTT	CAISTSSSGNTIYF
TRBV4-2	.	.	TRBJ1-2	TGTGCCAGCAGCCCCTGGACAGTCGGCCGTGGCTACACCTTC	CASSPWTVGRGYTF
TRBV6-6	few	.	TRBJ1-3	TGTGCCACCGGAATCTCTGGAAACACCATATATTTT	CATGISGNTIYF
TRBV28	few	TRBD1	TRBJ1-5	TGTGCCAGCACCCCGGGACAGCATCAGCCCCAGCATTTT	CASTPGQHQPQHF
TRBV20-1	.	TRBD2	TRBJ2-5	TGCAGTGCTAGAGAGGGACTAACTCAAGAGACCCAGTACTTC	CSAREGLTQETQYF
TRBV7-2	few	TRBD1	TRBJ1-2	TGTGCCAGCAACCTGCCCGGACAGGGGACCTATGGCTACACCTTC	CASNLPGQGTYGYTF
TRBV24-1	.	TRBD1	TRBJ1-2	TGTGCCACCAGTGAAGGACAGGGAATTAACTATGGCTACACCTTC	CATSEGQGINYGYTF
TRBV6-2/TRBV6-3	.	TRBD1	TRBJ1-1	TGTGCCAGCAGTCCATTTGGACAGGGACGCACTGAAGCTTTCTTT	CASSPFGQGRTEAFF
TRBV19	few	.	TRBJ1-1	TGTGCCAGTAGTATACAGGGGCGGGGTACTGAAGCTTTCTTT	CASSIQGRGTEAFF